A single T cell receptor (beta chain) is shown here with its context. Its target is unknown. These data are taken from a study of identical twins. General observations from the study: Alpha sequences out of frame and shared by twins had excess low generation probability. Researchers caution that invariant MAIT and iNKT cells could partly confound zero-insertion analyses.

Using its own MiXCR run on the 5' RACE reads, TCRdb lists one record per CDR3 protein. Among under 900,000 distinct CDR3 sequences listed, 18% were seen once. CDR3 length equals 16 residues. Trimming cost V 1 base and J 4 bases; bases outside gene matches: 9. Per germline, CDR1 SEHNR and CDR2 FQNEAQ (reference sequence). This sample also appeared in a second study, on T cells expressing NK-cell markers. From that second work: In sorted CD3+CD56+NKG2C+, CD3+CD56+NKG2C- and CD3+CD56-NKG2C+ T cells, TCR beta repertoires were obtained.

This chain links TRBV7-9 with TRBJ2-5; 7 bases line up with TRBD2. This TCR was recovered from a woman between 18 and 30 years old in good health. Sample: PBMCs. As DNA, the CDR3 is TGTGCCAGCAGCTTAGGGACCGGGACTAATATAGAGACCCAGTACTTC. Its translation is CASSLGTGTNIETQYF.